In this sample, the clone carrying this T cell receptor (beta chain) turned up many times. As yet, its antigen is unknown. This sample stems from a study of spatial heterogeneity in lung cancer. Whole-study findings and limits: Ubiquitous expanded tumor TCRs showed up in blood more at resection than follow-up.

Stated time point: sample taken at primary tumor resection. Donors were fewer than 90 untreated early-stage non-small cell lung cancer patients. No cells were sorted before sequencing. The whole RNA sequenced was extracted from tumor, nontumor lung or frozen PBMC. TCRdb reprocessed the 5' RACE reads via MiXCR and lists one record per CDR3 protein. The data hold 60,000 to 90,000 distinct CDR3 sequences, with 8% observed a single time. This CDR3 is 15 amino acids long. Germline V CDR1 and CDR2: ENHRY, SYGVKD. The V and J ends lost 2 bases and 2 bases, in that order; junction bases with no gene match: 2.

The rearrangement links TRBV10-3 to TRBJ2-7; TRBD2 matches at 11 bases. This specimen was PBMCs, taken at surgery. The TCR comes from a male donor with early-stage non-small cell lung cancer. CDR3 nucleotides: TGTGCCATCAGTGAGGGGACTAGCGGACCCTACGAGCAGTACTTC. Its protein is CAISEGTSGPYEQYF.